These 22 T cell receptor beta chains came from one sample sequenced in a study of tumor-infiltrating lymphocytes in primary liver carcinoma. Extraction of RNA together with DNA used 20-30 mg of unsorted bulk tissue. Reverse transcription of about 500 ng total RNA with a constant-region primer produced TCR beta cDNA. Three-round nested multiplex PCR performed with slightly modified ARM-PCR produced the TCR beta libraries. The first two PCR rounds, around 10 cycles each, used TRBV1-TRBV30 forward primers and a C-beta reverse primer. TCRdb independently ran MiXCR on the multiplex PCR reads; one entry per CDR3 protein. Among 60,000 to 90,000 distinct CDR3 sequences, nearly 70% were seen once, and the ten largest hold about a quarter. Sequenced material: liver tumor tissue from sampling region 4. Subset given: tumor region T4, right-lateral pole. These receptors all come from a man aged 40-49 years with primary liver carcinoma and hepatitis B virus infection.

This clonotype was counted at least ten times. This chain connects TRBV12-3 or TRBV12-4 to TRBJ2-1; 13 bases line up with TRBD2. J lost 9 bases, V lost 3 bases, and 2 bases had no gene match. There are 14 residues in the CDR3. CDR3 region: CASSFGLAGVEQFF. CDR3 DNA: TGTGCCAGCAGTTTCGGACTAGCGGGAGTTGAGCAGTTCTTC.

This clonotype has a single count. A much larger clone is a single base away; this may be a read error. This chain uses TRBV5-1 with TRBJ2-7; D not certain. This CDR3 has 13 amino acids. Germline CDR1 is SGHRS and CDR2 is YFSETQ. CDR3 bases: TGCGCCAGCAGCTTGACAGAGGCTGGCGAGCATTACTTC. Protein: CASSLTEAGEHYF.

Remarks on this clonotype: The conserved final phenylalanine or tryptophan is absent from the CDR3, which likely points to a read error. The CDR3 DNA is TGTGCCAGCCGGACAGGGACAGCAAATTCCTACGACCAGTACTTA. Its protein is CASRTGTANSYDQYL. The genes are TRBV6-5 and TRBJ2-7, with 8 bases that match TRBD1. The CDR3 runs 15 residues. Germline CDR1 reads MNHEY; CDR2 reads SVGAGI.

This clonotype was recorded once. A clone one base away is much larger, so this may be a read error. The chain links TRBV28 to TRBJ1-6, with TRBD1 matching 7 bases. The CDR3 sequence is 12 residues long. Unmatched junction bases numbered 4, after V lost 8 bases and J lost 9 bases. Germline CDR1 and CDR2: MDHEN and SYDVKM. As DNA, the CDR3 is TGTGCCAGCTGGTACAGGGGTTCACCCCTCCACTTT. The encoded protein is CASWYRGSPLHF.

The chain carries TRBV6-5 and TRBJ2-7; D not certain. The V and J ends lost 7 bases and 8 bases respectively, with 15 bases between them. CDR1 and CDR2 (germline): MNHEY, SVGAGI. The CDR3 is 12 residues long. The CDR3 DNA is TGTGCCAGCATGCCGGTTTCGGGCAAGCAGTACTTC. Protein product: CASMPVSGKQYF.

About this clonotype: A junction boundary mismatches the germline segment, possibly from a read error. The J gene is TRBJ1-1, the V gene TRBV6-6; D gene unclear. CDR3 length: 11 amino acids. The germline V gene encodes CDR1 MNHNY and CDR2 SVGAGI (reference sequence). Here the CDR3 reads CASGQDTEASF. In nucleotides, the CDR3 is TGTGCCAGCGGTCAAGACACTGAAGCTTCCTTT.

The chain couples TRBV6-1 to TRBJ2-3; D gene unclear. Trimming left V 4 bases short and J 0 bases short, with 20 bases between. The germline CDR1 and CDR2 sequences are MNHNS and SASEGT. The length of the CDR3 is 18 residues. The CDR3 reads CASSGPASGPFSTDTQYF. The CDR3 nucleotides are TGTGCCAGCAGTGGACCAGCTAGTGGGCCGTTTAGCACAGATACGCAGTATTTT.

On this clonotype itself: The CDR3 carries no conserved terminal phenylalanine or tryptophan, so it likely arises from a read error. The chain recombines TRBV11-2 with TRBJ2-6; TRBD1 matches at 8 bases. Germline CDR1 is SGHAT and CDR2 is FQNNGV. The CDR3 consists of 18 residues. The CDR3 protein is CTSNRRTGFVSGANVLTV. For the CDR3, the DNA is TGTACCAGCAACCGACGGACAGGGTTTGTATCTGGGGCCAACGTCCTGACTGTC.

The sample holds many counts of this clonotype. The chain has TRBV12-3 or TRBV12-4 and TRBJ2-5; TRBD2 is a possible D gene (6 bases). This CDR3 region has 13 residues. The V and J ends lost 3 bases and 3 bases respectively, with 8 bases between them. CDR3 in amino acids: CASSFGGKETQYF. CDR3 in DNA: TGTGCCAGCAGTTTTGGAGGGAAAGAGACCCAGTACTTC.

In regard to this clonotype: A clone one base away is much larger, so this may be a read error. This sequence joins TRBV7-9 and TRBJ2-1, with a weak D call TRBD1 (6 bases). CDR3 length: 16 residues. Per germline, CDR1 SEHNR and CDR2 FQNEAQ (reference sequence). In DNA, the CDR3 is TGTGCCAGCAGCGGGGAACAGGGCCCCTCCCACAATGAGCAGTTCTTC. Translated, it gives CASSGEQGPSHNEQFF.

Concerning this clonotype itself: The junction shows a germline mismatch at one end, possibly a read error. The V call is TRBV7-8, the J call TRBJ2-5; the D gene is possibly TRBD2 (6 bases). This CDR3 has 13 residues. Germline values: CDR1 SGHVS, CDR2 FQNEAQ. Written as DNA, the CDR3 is TGTGTCAGCAGCTTATCGGGGGAAGAGATCCAGTACTTC. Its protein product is CVSSLSGEEIQYF.

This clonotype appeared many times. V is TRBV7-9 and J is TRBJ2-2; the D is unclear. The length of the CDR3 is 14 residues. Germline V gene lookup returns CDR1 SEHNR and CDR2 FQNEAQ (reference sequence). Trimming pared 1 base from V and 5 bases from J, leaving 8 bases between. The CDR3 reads CASSLGSLTGELFF. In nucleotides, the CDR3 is TGTGCCAGCAGCTTAGGCAGTTTGACCGGGGAGCTGTTTTTT.

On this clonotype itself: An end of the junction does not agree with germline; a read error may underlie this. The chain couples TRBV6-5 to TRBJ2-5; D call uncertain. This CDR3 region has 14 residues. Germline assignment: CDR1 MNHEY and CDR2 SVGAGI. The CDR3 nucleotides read TGTGCCAGTAGTTATGGCGCGGCACAAGAGATCCAGTACTTC. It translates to CASSYGAAQEIQYF.

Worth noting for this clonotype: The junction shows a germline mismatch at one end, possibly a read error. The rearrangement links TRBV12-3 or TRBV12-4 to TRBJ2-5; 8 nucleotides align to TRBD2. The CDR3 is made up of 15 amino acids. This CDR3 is CATSDYGGVGETQYF. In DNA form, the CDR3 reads TGTGCCACCAGTGATTACGGGGGGGTCGGAGAGACCCAGTACTTC.

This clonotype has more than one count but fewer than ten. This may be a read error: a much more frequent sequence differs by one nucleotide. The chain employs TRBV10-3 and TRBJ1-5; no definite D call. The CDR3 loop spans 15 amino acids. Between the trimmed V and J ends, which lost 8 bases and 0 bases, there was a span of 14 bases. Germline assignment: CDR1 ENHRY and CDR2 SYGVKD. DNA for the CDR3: TGTGCCATCGGTGCAGACTCATATAGCAATCAGCCCCAGCATTTT. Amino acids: CAIGADSYSNQPQHF.

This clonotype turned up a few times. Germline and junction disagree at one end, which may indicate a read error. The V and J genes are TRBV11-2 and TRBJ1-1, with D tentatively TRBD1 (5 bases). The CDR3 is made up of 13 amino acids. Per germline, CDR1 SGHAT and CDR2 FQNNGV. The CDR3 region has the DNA TGTGCCAGTAGCATATGGACAAACATTGAAGCTTCCTTT. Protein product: CASSIWTNIEASF.

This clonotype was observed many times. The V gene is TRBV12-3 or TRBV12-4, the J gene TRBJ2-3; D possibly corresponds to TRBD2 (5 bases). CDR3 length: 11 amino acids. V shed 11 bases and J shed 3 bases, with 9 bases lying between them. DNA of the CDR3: TGTGCCGCCGGAGGAACAGATACGCAGTATTTT. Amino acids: CAAGGTDTQYF.

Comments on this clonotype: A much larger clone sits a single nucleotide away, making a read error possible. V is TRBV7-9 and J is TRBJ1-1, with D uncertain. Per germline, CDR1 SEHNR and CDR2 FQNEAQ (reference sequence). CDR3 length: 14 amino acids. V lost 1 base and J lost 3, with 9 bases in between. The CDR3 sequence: CASSLEQTDTEAFF. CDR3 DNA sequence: TGTGCCAGCAGCTTAGAACAGACGGACACTGAAGCTTTCTTT.

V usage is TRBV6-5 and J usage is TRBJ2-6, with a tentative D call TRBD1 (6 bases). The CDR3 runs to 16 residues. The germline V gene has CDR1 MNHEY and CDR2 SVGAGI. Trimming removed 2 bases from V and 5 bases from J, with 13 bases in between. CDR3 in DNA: TGTGCCAGCAGTTACCTAAAGGGGGACCGGGCCAACGTCCTGACTTTC. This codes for CASSYLKGDRANVLTF.

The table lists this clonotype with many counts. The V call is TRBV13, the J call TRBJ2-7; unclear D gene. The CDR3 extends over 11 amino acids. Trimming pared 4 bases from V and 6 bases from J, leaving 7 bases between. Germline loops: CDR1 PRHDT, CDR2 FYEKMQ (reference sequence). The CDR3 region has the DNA TGTGCCAGCAGCTCCGGTCCCGAGCAGTACTTC. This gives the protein CASSSGPEQYF.

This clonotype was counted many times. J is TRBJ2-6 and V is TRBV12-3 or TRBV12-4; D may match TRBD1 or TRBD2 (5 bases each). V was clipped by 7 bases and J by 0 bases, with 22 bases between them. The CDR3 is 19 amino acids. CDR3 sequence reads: CASTIGVGAIYSGANVLTF. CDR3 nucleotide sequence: TGTGCCAGCACTATAGGGGTCGGGGCGATATACTCTGGGGCCAACGTCCTGACTTTC.

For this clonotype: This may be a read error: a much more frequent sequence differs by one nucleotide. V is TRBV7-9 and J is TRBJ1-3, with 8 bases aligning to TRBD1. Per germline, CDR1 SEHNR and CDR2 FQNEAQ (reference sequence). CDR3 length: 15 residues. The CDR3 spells CDSSPTGGSGNTIYF. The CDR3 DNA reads TGTGACAGCAGTCCTACAGGGGGCTCTGGAAACACCATATATTTT.